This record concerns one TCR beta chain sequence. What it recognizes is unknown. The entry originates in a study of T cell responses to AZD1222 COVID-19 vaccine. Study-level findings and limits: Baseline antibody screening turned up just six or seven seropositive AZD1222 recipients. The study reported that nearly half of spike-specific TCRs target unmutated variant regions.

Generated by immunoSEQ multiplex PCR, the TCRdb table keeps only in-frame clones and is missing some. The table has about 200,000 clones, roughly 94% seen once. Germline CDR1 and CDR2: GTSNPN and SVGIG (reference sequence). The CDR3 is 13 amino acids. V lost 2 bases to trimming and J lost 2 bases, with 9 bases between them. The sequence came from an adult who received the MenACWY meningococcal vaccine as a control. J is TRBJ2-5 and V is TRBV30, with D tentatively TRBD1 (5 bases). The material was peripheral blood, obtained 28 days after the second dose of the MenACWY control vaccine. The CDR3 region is CAWSFRQQETQYF. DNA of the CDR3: TGTGCCTGGAGTTTCAGACAGCAAGAGACCCAGTACTTC.